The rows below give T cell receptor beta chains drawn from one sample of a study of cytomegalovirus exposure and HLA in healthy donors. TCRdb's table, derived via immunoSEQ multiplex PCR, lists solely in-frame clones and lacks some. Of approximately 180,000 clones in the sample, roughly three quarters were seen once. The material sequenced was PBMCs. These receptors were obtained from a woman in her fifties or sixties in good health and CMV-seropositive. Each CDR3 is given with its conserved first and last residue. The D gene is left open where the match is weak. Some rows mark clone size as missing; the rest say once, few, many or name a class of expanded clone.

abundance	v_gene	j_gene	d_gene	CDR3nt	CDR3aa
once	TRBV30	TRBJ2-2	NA	TGTGCCTGGAGTGTTTCCTTCAGACAGGCAGCGAACACCGGGGAGCTGTTTTTT	CAWSVSFRQAANTGELFF
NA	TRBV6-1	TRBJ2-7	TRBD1	TGTGCCAGGTCCGGGACAGGGAGCTACGAGCAGTACTTC	CARSGTGSYEQYF
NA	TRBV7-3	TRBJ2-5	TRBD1	TGTGCCAGCAGCTCCGGGACAGGGGTCGGAAAGACCCAGTACTTC	CASSSGTGVGKTQYF
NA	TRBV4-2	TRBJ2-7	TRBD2	TGTGCCAGCAGCCACGCTAGCGGGGGGACCTACGAGCAGTACTTC	CASSHASGGTYEQYF
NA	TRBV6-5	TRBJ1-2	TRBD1	TGTGCCAGCAGGTCGACAGGGATCAACTATGGCTACACCTTC	CASRSTGINYGYTF
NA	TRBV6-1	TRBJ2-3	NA	TGTGCCAGCAGAAAGGGGAATACAGATACGCAGTATTTT	CASRKGNTDTQYF
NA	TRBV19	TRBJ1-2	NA	TGTGCCAGTAGTATGCTGGGGGCATACTATGGCTACACCTTC	CASSMLGAYYGYTF
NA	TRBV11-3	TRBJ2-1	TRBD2	TGTGCCAGCAGCCCTAGCGGGGGGTACAATGAGCAGTTCTTC	CASSPSGGYNEQFF
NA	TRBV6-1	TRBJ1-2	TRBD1	TGTGCCAGCAGTGAACAATGGGACAGGGACTATGGCTACACCTTC	CASSEQWDRDYGYTF
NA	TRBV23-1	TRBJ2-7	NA	TGCGCCAGCAGTCCGTCCGGAGGTGACGAGCAGTACTTC	CASSPSGGDEQYF
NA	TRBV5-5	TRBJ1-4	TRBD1	TGTGCCAGCAGCACACAGGGGGCAACTAATGAAAAACTGTTTTTT	CASSTQGATNEKLFF
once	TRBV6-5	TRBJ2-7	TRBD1	TGTGCCAGCAGACCACCGGGACAGGGCGCGGGGGAGCAGTACTTC	CASRPPGQGAGEQYF
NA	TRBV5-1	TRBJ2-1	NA	TGCGCCAGCAGCACCAACCTGGGGGGACGGGGGCAGTTCTTC	CASSTNLGGRGQFF
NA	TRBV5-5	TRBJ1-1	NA	TGTGCCAGCAGCTTGACAGGGTTCACTGAAGCTTTCTTT	CASSLTGFTEAFF
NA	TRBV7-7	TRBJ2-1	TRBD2	TGTGCTAGCAGCTCTGGACTAGCGGGGGCGAATGAGCAGTTCTTC	CASSSGLAGANEQFF
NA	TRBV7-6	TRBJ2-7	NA	TGTGCCAGCAGCTTAATACAGGACACCTACGAGCAGTACTTC	CASSLIQDTYEQYF
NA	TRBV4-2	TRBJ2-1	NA	TGTGCCAGCAGCCTACGGTCTTCTGGCTCCTACAATGAGCAGTTCTTC	CASSLRSSGSYNEQFF
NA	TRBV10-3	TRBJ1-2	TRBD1	TGTGCCATCGGACAGGTCGAAGTCTATGGCTACACCTTC	CAIGQVEVYGYTF
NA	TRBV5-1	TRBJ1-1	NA	TGCGCCAGCAGCTATTTTGGGCCTCCTGACGTTGGGACTGAAGCTTTCTTT	CASSYFGPPDVGTEAFF
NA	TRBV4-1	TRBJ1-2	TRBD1	TGCGCCAGCAGCCAGCCGGGACAGACCTATGGCTACACCTTC	CASSQPGQTYGYTF
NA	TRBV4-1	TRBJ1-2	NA	TGCGCCAGCAGCCAGGGCAGGATTAACTATGGCTACACCTTC	CASSQGRINYGYTF
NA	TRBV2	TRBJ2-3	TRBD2	TGTGCCAGCAGGGGGGGGGAGTGGGATACGCAGTATTTT	CASRGGEWDTQYF
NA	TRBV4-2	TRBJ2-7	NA	TGTGCCAGCAGCCAAGATCTACGGGGATGGATCGAGCAGTACTTC	CASSQDLRGWIEQYF
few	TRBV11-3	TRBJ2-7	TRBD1	TGTGCCAGCAGCCCGGGGACAGCCATTGCCCACGAGCAGTACTTC	CASSPGTAIAHEQYF
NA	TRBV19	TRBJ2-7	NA	TGTGCCAGCTCTCAAAAGACGGACACCTACGAGCAGTACTTC	CASSQKTDTYEQYF
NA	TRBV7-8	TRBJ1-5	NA	TGTGCCAGCAGCGTCCGTTGGGGGGGGAGCAATCAGCCCCAGCATTTT	CASSVRWGGSNQPQHF
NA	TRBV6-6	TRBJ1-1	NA	TGTGCCAGCAGTTACCTGGCTGCGAACACTGAAGCTTTCTTT	CASSYLAANTEAFF
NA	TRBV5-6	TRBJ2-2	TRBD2	TGTGCCAGCAGCTATAGCGGGACGAACACCGGGGAGCTGTTTTTT	CASSYSGTNTGELFF
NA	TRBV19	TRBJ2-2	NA	TGTGCCACCACTCTCCGGGGGGCCATCGCCGGGGAGCTGTTTTTT	CATTLRGAIAGELFF
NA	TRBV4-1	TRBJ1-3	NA	TGCGCCAGCAGCCAAGAGGAGTGGAGCCGGAACACCATATATTTT	CASSQEEWSRNTIYF
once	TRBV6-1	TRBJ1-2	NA	TGTGCCAGCTCCGAGGGGGGGGGCTACACCTTC	CASSEGGGYTF
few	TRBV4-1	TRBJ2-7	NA	TGCGCCAGCAGCCTGGGTTTTGGGCCCCCCTACGAGCAGTACTTC	CASSLGFGPPYEQYF
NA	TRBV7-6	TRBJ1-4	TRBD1	TGTGCCAGCAGCTTAGAGGGGGCATTAGCAGGGACCGAAAAACTGTTTTTT	CASSLEGALAGTEKLFF
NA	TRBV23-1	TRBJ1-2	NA	TGCGCCAGCAGTCAAATGGAGGGGAGAAGGAGTGGCTACACCTTC	CASSQMEGRRSGYTF
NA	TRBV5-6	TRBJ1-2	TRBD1	TGTGCCAGCAGCTTACAGGGGGCAGGGTATGGCTACACCTTC	CASSLQGAGYGYTF
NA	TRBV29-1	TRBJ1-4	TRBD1	TGCAGCGTTTCCGGGACAGGGGTCGGAAAACTGTTTTTT	CSVSGTGVGKLFF
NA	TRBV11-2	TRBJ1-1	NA	TGTGCCAGCAGCCCCGGGAACACTGAAGCTTTCTTT	CASSPGNTEAFF
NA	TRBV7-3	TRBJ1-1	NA	TGTGCCAGCAAAACAGGGTCCCACACTGAAGCTTTCTTT	CASKTGSHTEAFF
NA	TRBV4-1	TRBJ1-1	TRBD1	TGCGCCAGCAGCCAAGATGCAGGTAACAGGGGGCCCACTGAAGCTTTCTTT	CASSQDAGNRGPTEAFF
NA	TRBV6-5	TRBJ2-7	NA	TGTGCCAGCACCAAGGGGAACGAGCAGTACTTC	CASTKGNEQYF
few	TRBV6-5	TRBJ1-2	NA	TGTGCCAGCATTTGTCGCGGGGACACCTTC	CASICRGDTF
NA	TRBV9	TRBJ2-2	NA	TGTGCCAGCAGCGTAGTAGCGGGGGAGCTGTTTTTT	CASSVVAGELFF
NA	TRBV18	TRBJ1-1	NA	TGTGCCAGCTCACCGGGACAGAACACTGAAGCTTTCTTT	CASSPGQNTEAFF
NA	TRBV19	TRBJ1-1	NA	TGTGCCAGTAGTACCACAGTAGTCACTGAAGCTTTCTTT	CASSTTVVTEAFF